Listed below are T cell receptor beta chains from one sample, sequenced in a study of T cell repertoires in cytomegalovirus infection. No antigen has been identified for these receptors. TCRdb reanalysed the reads using MiXCR and keeps one entry per CDR3 protein. The table records 250,000 to 300,000 distinct CDR3 sequences, under 25% of them present only once. The material sequenced was cultured PBMCs, taken from culture after CMV antigen stimulation. Receptor source: a human donor in good health (CMV status not recorded). Some clones in this sample may be carry-over from other donors' samples. Both conserved end residues are part of each CDR3. Fields, in order: V gene, clone size, D gene, J gene, CDR3 protein, CDR3 DNA. A D gene is named only where the DNA matches it firmly. Only part of the rows carry a size: once, few, many, or a class if the clone is expanded.

V: TRBV4-3; size: few; D: -; J: TRBJ2-2; CDR3: CASSQEGAQGVGELFF; DNA: TGCGCCAGCAGCCAAGAAGGGGCACAGGGAGTCGGGGAGCTGTTTTTT
V: TRBV4-1; size: few; D: -; J: TRBJ1-6; CDR3: CASSQGGGGIDSPLHF; DNA: TGCGCCAGCAGCCAAGGTGGAGGAGGTATCGATTCACCCCTCCACTTT
V: TRBV15; size: many; D: -; J: TRBJ2-7; CDR3: CATSRDLSNLYEQYF; DNA: TGTGCCACCAGCAGAGATCTCAGTAATCTCTACGAGCAGTACTTC
V: TRBV7-2; size: few; D: TRBD2; J: TRBJ2-7; CDR3: CASSIAGGAIYEQYF; DNA: TGTGCCAGCAGCATAGCGGGAGGGGCCATCTACGAGCAGTACTTC
V: TRBV15; size: few; D: -; J: TRBJ2-3; CDR3: CATSPNTDTQYF; DNA: TGTGCCACCAGCCCAAACACAGATACGCAGTATTTT
V: TRBV12-3/TRBV12-4; size: -; D: -; J: TRBJ2-5; CDR3: CASSPRQDQETQYF; DNA: TGTGCCAGCAGTCCCCGACAGGACCAAGAGACCCAGTACTTC
V: TRBV4-3; size: -; D: TRBD2; J: TRBJ2-7; CDR3: CASSLRLATYYEQYF; DNA: TGCGCCAGCAGCCTCCGACTAGCGACATACTACGAGCAGTACTTC
V: TRBV7-2; size: large; D: -; J: TRBJ1-1; CDR3: CASSVGHMNTEAFF; DNA: TGTGCCAGCAGCGTCGGACACATGAACACTGAAGCTTTCTTT
V: TRBV6-5; size: -; D: -; J: TRBJ2-1; CDR3: CASSYRVSGNEQFF; DNA: TGTGCCAGCAGTTACAGGGTTTCGGGGAATGAGCAGTTCTTC
V: TRBV7-2; size: many; D: TRBD2; J: TRBJ2-2; CDR3: CASSLVLAVNTGELFF; DNA: TGTGCCAGCAGCTTAGTACTAGCGGTAAACACCGGGGAGCTGTTTTTT
V: TRBV5-1; size: -; D: -; J: TRBJ1-1; CDR3: CASSLEGWDTEAFF; DNA: TGCGCCAGCAGCTTGGAGGGGTGGGACACTGAAGCTTTCTTT
V: TRBV18; size: -; D: -; J: TRBJ1-1; CDR3: CASSPIPAENTEAFF; DNA: TGTGCCAGCTCACCAATCCCGGCCGAGAACACTGAAGCTTTCTTT
V: TRBV7-9; size: -; D: -; J: TRBJ2-6; CDR3: CASSLVRADSSGANVLTF; DNA: TGTGCCAGCAGCTTAGTCCGGGCGGACAGCTCTGGGGCCAACGTCCTGACTTTC
V: TRBV7-6; size: many; D: TRBD1; J: TRBJ2-3; CDR3: CASSSQGDRGREADTQYF; DNA: TGTGCCAGCAGCTCTCAGGGGGACAGGGGGCGCGAGGCAGATACGCAGTATTTT
V: TRBV4-3; size: many; D: -; J: TRBJ1-4; CDR3: CASSQGSGGTNEKLFF; DNA: TGCGCCAGCAGCCAAGGGAGCGGGGGAACTAATGAAAAACTGTTTTTT
V: TRBV11-3; size: -; D: TRBD1; J: TRBJ1-1; CDR3: CASSWGQPGTEAFF; DNA: TGTGCCAGCAGCTGGGGACAGCCGGGCACTGAAGCTTTCTTT
V: TRBV19; size: -; D: -; J: TRBJ1-5; CDR3: CASSIQSASNQPQHF; DNA: TGTGCCAGTAGTATTCAATCGGCCAGCAATCAGCCCCAGCATTTT
V: TRBV5-1; size: few; D: -; J: TRBJ2-3; CDR3: CASSLGSTLTDTQYF; DNA: TGCGCCAGCAGCTTGGGGAGTACCCTCACAGATACGCAGTATTTT
V: TRBV28; size: -; D: -; J: TRBJ1-5; CDR3: CASSLRQGNQPQHF; DNA: TGTGCCAGCAGTTTGCGACAGGGCAATCAGCCCCAGCATTTT
V: TRBV29-1; size: -; D: TRBD2; J: TRBJ2-7; CDR3: CSIHSGTSYEQYF; DNA: TGCAGCATCCATAGCGGGACAAGCTACGAGCAGTACTTC
V: TRBV2; size: few; D: -; J: TRBJ1-1; CDR3: CASSGAPADTEAFF; DNA: TGTGCCAGCAGTGGGGCCCCGGCGGACACTGAAGCTTTCTTT
V: TRBV9; size: -; D: TRBD2; J: TRBJ2-5; CDR3: CASSVAVAASGNQETQYF; DNA: TGTGCCAGCAGCGTAGCTGTGGCGGCTAGCGGTAACCAAGAGACCCAGTACTTC
V: TRBV7-6; size: many; D: TRBD2; J: TRBJ2-2; CDR3: CASSLVSGVTGELFF; DNA: TGTGCCAGCAGCTTAGTTAGCGGGGTCACCGGGGAGCTGTTTTTT
V: TRBV7-9; size: -; D: -; J: TRBJ1-6; CDR3: CASSLSPDSPLHF; DNA: TGTGCCAGCAGCTTATCCCCGGATTCACCCCTCCACTTT
V: TRBV28; size: -; D: -; J: TRBJ1-3; CDR3: CASSSAVSGNTIYF; DNA: TGTGCCAGCAGTTCCGCGGTCTCTGGAAACACCATATATTTT
V: TRBV19; size: -; D: -; J: TRBJ2-1; CDR3: CASSIAAALEQFF; DNA: TGTGCCAGCAGTATAGCCGCGGCACTTGAGCAGTTCTTC
V: TRBV7-2; size: many; D: TRBD1; J: TRBJ2-7; CDR3: CASSWDRGLYEQYF; DNA: TGTGCCAGCAGCTGGGACAGGGGGCTGTACGAGCAGTACTTC
V: TRBV20-1; size: many; D: TRBD1; J: TRBJ1-2; CDR3: CSARGVRGHGYTF; DNA: TGCAGTGCTAGAGGGGTCAGGGGGCATGGCTACACCTTC
V: TRBV5-5; size: few; D: TRBD2; J: TRBJ2-5; CDR3: CASSSGLAGPGETQYF; DNA: TGTGCCAGCAGCTCGGGACTAGCGGGGCCTGGAGAGACCCAGTACTTC